The subject of this entry is one TCR beta chain. How the authors handled the data: How many nucleated cells were present was estimated from reference gene primer amplification. Repertoires were generated with immunoSEQ multiplex PCR, while TCRdb's copy carries only in-frame clones and drops some. V, J and clone size are those of that table, while D and trimming were read from the DNA. The table includes about 180,000 clones, roughly four fifths detected once. The entry originates in a study of blood T cell repertoires in COVID-19. The wider study: Acute and convalescent COVID-19 samples came from the United States, Italy and Spain.

Enrollment of patients from Seattle took place during active infection, with longitudinal follow-up. The source is an older woman with COVID-19, enrolled during active disease. Sequenced input: peripheral blood.

The CDR3 sequence is CASRDREYQPQHF. CDR3 nucleotide sequence: TGTGCCAGTCGGGACAGGGAGTATCAGCCCCAGCATTTT. V is TRBV19 and J is TRBJ1-5, with 9 nucleotides matching TRBD1. This CDR3 has 13 residues. CDR1 is LNHDA, CDR2 SQIVND, per germline (reference sequence). V lost 8 bases and J lost 5; bases outside the gene matches: 4.